The 22 T cell receptor beta chains below come from one sample, sequenced in a study of control samples from healthy donors and cancer patients. Some clones are missing from TCRdb's copy, which holds only in-frame ones; the method was immunoSEQ multiplex PCR. The repertoire holds 100,000 to 150,000 clones, with 90% as singletons. Sequencing input: blood. These receptors all stem from a young man in good health.

The rearrangement links TRBV4-1 to TRBJ2-7; D is possibly TRBD1 or TRBD2 (6 bases each). The V end lost 1 base, the J end lost 2 bases, and 15 bases lay between the germline ends. The CDR3 contains 16 residues. Germline V gene sequence: CDR1 MGHRA, CDR2 YSYEKL. The CDR3 region is CASSQVSGGETYEQYF. In nucleotides, the CDR3 is TGCGCCAGCAGCCAAGTTTCCGGGGGCGAAACCTACGAGCAGTACTTC.

The gene calls are TRBV27 and TRBJ1-1; the D gene is possibly TRBD1 (6 bases). The V gene's germline CDR1 is MNHEY and CDR2 SMNVEV (reference sequence). V gave up 5 bases and J gave up 4 bases, with 17 bases separating them. The CDR3 extends over 15 amino acids. The DNA of the CDR3 is TGTGCCAGCAGTCTAGGTGGGGGGCTAGGCACTGAAGCTTTCTTT. Translated, it gives CASSLGGGLGTEAFF.

The chain couples TRBV27 to TRBJ2-3, with D tentatively TRBD2 (5 bases). Trimming shortened V by 9 bases and J by 2 bases, and 21 bases separated the two germline ends. Per the germline V gene, CDR1 is MNHEY and CDR2 is SMNVEV (reference sequence). CDR3 length: 16 amino acids. This CDR3 reads CARQLIGLRSTDTQYF. CDR3 nucleotides: TGTGCCAGGCAGTTGATAGGACTCAGGTCCACAGATACGCAGTATTTT.

The chain uses TRBV24-1 and TRBJ2-5; D unclear. The CDR3 consists of 11 residues. CDR1 and CDR2 (germline): KGHDR, SFDVKD. V was clipped by 7 bases and J by 3 bases, with 5 bases between them. The DNA for the CDR3 is TGTGCCACCAGCGTTGAAGAGACCCAGTACTTC. Residues: CATSVEETQYF.

The V gene is TRBV9, the J gene TRBJ1-1, with D hard to call. V shed 4 bases and J shed 3 bases, with 13 bases lying between them. The V gene's germline CDR1 is SGDLS and CDR2 YYNGEE. The CDR3 consists of 14 residues. In nucleotides, the CDR3 is TGTGCCAGCAGCCCCGGTCGGGAGTACACTGAAGCTTTCTTT. Protein product: CASSPGREYTEAFF.

The chain links TRBV20-1 to TRBJ2-3; no clear D. Per germline, CDR1 DFQATT and CDR2 SNEGSKA (reference sequence). The V end lost 5 bases, the J end lost 5 bases, and 8 bases lay between the germline ends. The CDR3 loop spans 11 amino acids. The CDR3 sequence is CSAQTGDTQYF. The CDR3 coding sequence is TGCAGTGCTCAAACCGGAGATACGCAGTATTTT.

CDR3 nucleotide sequence: TGTGCCAGCAGCTTCCGGCAGGGTTGGGAGCAGTACGTC. This translates into CASSFRQGWEQYV. This chain links TRBV7-2 with TRBJ2-7; weak D call: TRBD1 (5 bases). Trimming removed 3 bases at V and 7 bases at J, with 13 bases between. Looked up from germline, CDR1 is SGHTA and CDR2 is FQGNSA. CDR3 length equals 13 residues.

The chain is built from TRBV30 and TRBJ1-2; D unclear. The CDR3 sequence is 12 residues long. Trimming took off 1 base at V and 5 bases at J, with 8 bases between the two ends. Germline V gene lookup returns CDR1 GTSNPN and CDR2 SVGIG (reference sequence). As DNA, the CDR3 is TGTGCCTGGAGTGCTGGGGAATATGGCTACACCTTC. Its protein is CAWSAGEYGYTF.

V is TRBV6-2 or TRBV6-3 and J is TRBJ2-1; 10 bases fit TRBD2. Losses at the gene ends were 5 bases for V and 2 bases for J; bases not matched to a gene: 3. Germline V gene sequence: CDR1 MNHEY, CDR2 SVGEGT. CDR3 size: 15 residues. This chain's CDR3 is CASSLAGATYNEQFF. The DNA for the CDR3 is TGTGCCAGCAGTCTAGCGGGAGCAACCTACAATGAGCAGTTCTTC.

In this sample, this clone turned up once. This chain connects TRBV27 to TRBJ1-1; D possibly corresponds to TRBD1 (5 bases). Germline CDR1 MNHEY, CDR2 SMNVEV (reference sequence). The V end was cut by 2 bases, the J end by 0 bases, with 10 bases between. CDR3 length: 15 residues. This CDR3 is CASSLAGTVNTEAFF. CDR3 coding DNA: TGTGCCAGCAGTTTAGCCGGGACGGTGAACACTGAAGCTTTCTTT.

The CDR3 DNA follows: TGTGCCTGGAGCCTGGGGGCAGTTAACACTGAAGCTTTCTTT. This translates into CAWSLGAVNTEAFF. The chain carries TRBV30 and TRBJ1-1; the D gene is possibly TRBD1 (6 bases). V was trimmed by 3 bases and J by 2 bases, leaving 13 bases between them. Germline V CDR1 and CDR2: GTSNPN, SVGIG (reference sequence). The CDR3 has 14 amino acids.

The chain has TRBV28 and TRBJ1-5; D remains unclear. The V gene lost 6 bases and the J gene lost 3 bases, with 15 bases spanning the gap. Germline values: CDR1 MDHEN, CDR2 SYDVKM. The CDR3 totals 15 residues. CDR3 nucleotide sequence: TGTGCCAGCAGCCTTCCATCGGGTTTCAATCAGCCCCAGCATTTT. Translation: CASSLPSGFNQPQHF.

The V call is TRBV19, the J call TRBJ2-5; D may match TRBD1 or TRBD2 (6 bases each). Trimming shortened V by 6 bases and J by 4 bases, and 18 bases separated the two germline ends. CDR3 length: 15 amino acids. CDR1 LNHDA and CDR2 SQIVND come from the germline V gene (reference sequence). The CDR3: CASSPTGRGGETQYF. Written as DNA, the CDR3 is TGTGCCAGTAGCCCAACCGGCAGGGGAGGAGAGACCCAGTACTTC.

This clone was picked up one time. V and J are TRBV12-3 or TRBV12-4 and TRBJ2-7; no definite D call. This CDR3 has 13 amino acids. Trimming left V 6 bases short and J 4 bases short, with 13 bases between. The CDR3 sequence is CASSYLPGYEQYV. CDR3 in DNA: TGTGCCAGCAGCTACCTCCCGGGTTACGAGCAGTACGTC.

V and J are TRBV6-1 and TRBJ1-1; D not resolved. The CDR3 is made up of 15 amino acids. The germline gives CDR1 MNHNS, CDR2 SASEGT. V lost 0 bases and J 1 base, leaving 9 bases between the germline ends. The CDR3 DNA reads TGTGCCAGCAGTGAAGCGATTTTGGGGAACACTGAAGCTTTCTTT. This sequence encodes CASSEAILGNTEAFF.

The chain has TRBV7-2 and TRBJ2-5; possibly TRBD2 for D (5 bases). Germline V gene lookup returns CDR1 SGHTA and CDR2 FQGNSA. This CDR3 region has 15 residues. V was pared by 1 base and J by 7 bases, with 16 bases between. As DNA, the CDR3 is TGTGCCAGCAGCTTAGGCAGGAGCGGCCATGGGACCCAGTACTTC. It codes for CASSLGRSGHGTQYF. Full variable domain (missing parts from reference TRBV7-2 and TRBJ2-5): GAGVSQSPSNKVTEKGKDVELRCDPISGHTALYWYRQSLGQGLEFLIYFQGNSAPDKSGLPSDRFSAERTGGSVSTLTIQRTQQEDSAVYLCASSLGRSGHGTQYFGPGTRLLVL.

The chain is built from TRBV7-3 and TRBJ2-1; no clear D gene. CDR3 size: 15 residues. Germline loops: CDR1 SGHTA, CDR2 FQGTGA. The V and J ends lost 1 base and 5 bases respectively, with 12 bases between them. CDR3 sequence reads: CASSLNPGNDNEQFF. In nucleotides, the CDR3 is TGTGCCAGCAGCTTAAACCCGGGCAATGACAATGAGCAGTTCTTC.

The CDR3 region is CASSQGGAGSNTQYF. CDR3 in DNA: TGTGCCAGCAGCCAGGGCGGGGCTGGGTCAAATACGCAGTATTTT. This chain joins TRBV11-2 and TRBJ2-3; D possibly corresponds to TRBD2 (6 bases). CDR3 size: 15 residues. CDR1 SGHAT and CDR2 FQNNGV come from the germline V gene. With 5 bases removed from V and 7 bases from J, the gap between germline ends came to 19 bases.

The rearrangement links TRBV6-6 to TRBJ2-7; the D is unclear. Germline V gives CDR1 MNHNY, CDR2 SVGAGI (reference sequence). The germline V and J ends were trimmed by 9 bases and 3 bases, with 15 bases remaining between them. The CDR3 consists of 13 residues. CDR3 loop: CASQDGKGYEQYF. Written as DNA, the CDR3 is TGTGCCAGTCAGGACGGCAAGGGCTACGAGCAGTACTTC.

The chain recombines TRBV29-1 with TRBJ2-1; D not certain. The V gene's germline CDR1 is SQVTM and CDR2 ANQGSEA. CDR3 length equals 10 residues. V was clipped by 8 bases and J by 9 bases, with 11 bases between them. CDR3 in DNA: TGCAGCTCCGGCTTGAGTGAGCAGTTCTTC. This gives the protein CSSGLSEQFF.

The rearrangement uses TRBV5-6 and TRBJ1-4, with a possible D match to TRBD1 (6 bases). Trimming pared 5 bases from V and 7 bases from J, leaving 27 bases between. CDR1 and CDR2 from the germline V gene are SGHDT and YYEEEE. CDR3 length: 18 residues. The DNA for the CDR3 is TGTGCCAGCAGACTCGGAGGGACAATCACAGGACAAGTTGAAAAACTGTTTTTT. This translates into CASRLGGTITGQVEKLFF.

The J gene is TRBJ2-3, the V gene TRBV10-3; D possibly corresponds to TRBD2 (5 bases). CDR1 and CDR2 (germline): ENHRY, SYGVKD. The CDR3 loop spans 15 amino acids. The V end lost 7 bases, the J end lost 0 bases, and 14 bases lay between the germline ends. This chain's CDR3 is CAINERGPSTDTQYF. Here the CDR3 DNA reads TGTGCCATCAACGAGAGAGGGCCAAGCACAGATACGCAGTATTTT.